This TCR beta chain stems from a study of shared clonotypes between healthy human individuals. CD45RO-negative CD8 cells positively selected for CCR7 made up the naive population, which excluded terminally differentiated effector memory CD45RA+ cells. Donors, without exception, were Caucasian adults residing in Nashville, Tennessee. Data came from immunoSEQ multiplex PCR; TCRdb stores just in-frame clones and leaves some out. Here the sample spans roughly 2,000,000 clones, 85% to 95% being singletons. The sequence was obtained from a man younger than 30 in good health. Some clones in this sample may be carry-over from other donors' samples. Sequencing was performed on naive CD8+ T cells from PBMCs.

CDR3: CASSSHGTLSEQYF. DNA for the CDR3: TGTGCCAGCAGTTCTCACGGGACCTTGAGCGAGCAGTACTTC. The chain joins TRBV27 to TRBJ2-7, with D perhaps given as TRBD1 or TRBD2 (5 bases each). Trimming removed 4 bases at V and 6 bases at J, with 16 bases between. Per the germline V gene, CDR1 is MNHEY and CDR2 is SMNVEV (reference sequence). The CDR3 length is 14 residues.